One and the same sample provided the 17 T cell receptor beta chains below, sequenced in a study of T-cell memory formation after mild COVID-19. From the 5' RACE reads, TCRdb called clonotypes with MiXCR, one entry per CDR3 protein. This table holds 250,000 or so distinct CDR3 sequences, 7.5% to 10% found once. What was sequenced was PBMCs or a T cell subset sorted from them (not recorded which). All receptors derive from a man aged 18 to 29 who had mild COVID-19 (a few samples of this study predate the infection). Cell type and time point are not known.

This clonotype has only a few counts. J is TRBJ1-2 and V is TRBV12-3 or TRBV12-4; D is undetermined. The ends were cut back, 3 bases at V and 1 base at J, with 12 bases in the middle. CDR3 length: 15 residues. The CDR3 region is CASSFEGAGNYGYTF. The CDR3 coding sequence is TGTGCCAGCAGTTTTGAGGGAGCGGGTAACTATGGCTACACCTTC.

This clonotype was seen repeatedly, ten times or more. The V call is TRBV5-1, the J call TRBJ2-3; TRBD1 matches at 7 bases. Germline values: CDR1 SGHRS, CDR2 YFSETQ. CDR3 length: 15 amino acids. The ends lost 5 bases at V and 2 bases at J; junction bases unmatched: 8. This CDR3 reads CASSLDRTTTDTQYF. The CDR3 DNA is TGCGCCAGCAGTCTGGACAGGACCACCACAGATACGCAGTATTTT.

This clonotype was seen a handful of times. V gene TRBV3-1 combines with J gene TRBJ1-5, with 7 bases fitting TRBD1. V was clipped by 1 base and J by 7 bases; unmatched bases: 7. The CDR3 contains 15 residues. From germline, CDR1 is LGHDT and CDR2 YNNKEL (reference sequence). In DNA form, the CDR3 reads TGTGCCAGCAGCCAAGGTTCAGGGGGGGGACAGCCCCAGCATTTT. It codes for CASSQGSGGGQPQHF.

The chain combines TRBV7-2 with TRBJ1-2; D remains ambiguous. The germline CDR1 and CDR2 sequences are SGHTA and FQGNSA. The CDR3 spans 13 residues. The V end was cut by 5 bases, the J end by 4 bases, with 11 bases between. The CDR3 sequence: CASSPTSGYGYTF. The CDR3 DNA sequence: TGTGCCAGCAGCCCTACTTCGGGCTATGGCTACACCTTC.

The sample holds a few counts of this clonotype. DNA of the CDR3: TGTGCCAGCACCGTAGCCGGTGGAAACACCATATATTTT. Amino acid sequence: CASTVAGGNTIYF. The V call is TRBV5-4, the J call TRBJ1-3; D unresolved. In germline, CDR1 is SGHNT, CDR2 YYREEE (reference sequence). The CDR3 has 13 amino acids. Trimming took 6 bases from V and 3 from J, leaving 10 bases between them.

The table lists this clonotype with many counts. The chain carries TRBV3-1 and TRBJ2-1, with unresolved D. The V gene lost 3 bases and the J gene lost 9 bases, with 12 bases spanning the gap. Germline V lookup: CDR1 LGHDT, CDR2 YNNKEL (reference sequence). The CDR3 sequence is 13 residues long. The CDR3 sequence is CASSHRDRSEQFF. CDR3 DNA: TGTGCCAGCAGCCATAGGGATCGGAGTGAGCAGTTCTTC.

The sample holds a few counts of this clonotype. The chain uses TRBV7-9 and TRBJ1-3; D call uncertain. The germline CDR1 and CDR2 sequences are SEHNR and FQNEAQ (reference sequence). Trimming removed 2 bases from V and 0 bases from J, with 8 bases in between. The CDR3 loop spans 15 amino acids. The DNA of the CDR3 is TGTGCCAGCAGCTTAACAGCCTCCTCTGGAAACACCATATATTTT. Translated: CASSLTASSGNTIYF.

The sample holds a few counts of this clonotype. The J gene is TRBJ2-1, the V gene TRBV29-1; a weak D match, TRBD2 (7 bases). The germline gives CDR1 SQVTM, CDR2 ANQGSEA. Trimming took 5 bases from V and 6 from J, leaving 20 bases between them. CDR3 length equals 15 residues. The CDR3 nucleotides read TGCAGCGTTAGGGGGGGAAGTAAGGCCGGCAATGAGCAGTTCTTC. This encodes CSVRGGSKAGNEQFF.

This clonotype was detected a few times. The chain has TRBV12-3 or TRBV12-4 and TRBJ2-1; D gene ambiguous. Trimming pared 5 bases from V and 8 bases from J, leaving 7 bases between. The CDR3 is 11 amino acids. CDR3 region: CASSPDHEQFF. CDR3 in DNA: TGTGCCAGCAGTCCAGACCATGAGCAGTTCTTC.

V is TRBV5-6 and J is TRBJ1-4, with D perhaps matching TRBD1 (6 bases). CDR1 is SGHDT, CDR2 YYEEEE, per germline. Trimming left V 3 bases short and J 5 bases short, with 11 bases between. This CDR3 is built from 14 residues. The CDR3 bases are TGTGCCAGCAGCTCGGCTCAGGGGAATGAAAAACTGTTTTTT. Its translation is CASSSAQGNEKLFF.

The CDR3 region is CASSRPGLAGGLEELFF. The DNA of the CDR3 is TGTGCCAGCAGCCGACCGGGACTAGCGGGGGGGCTTGAGGAGCTGTTTTTT. The chain joins TRBV6-6 to TRBJ2-2; 16 bases are shared with TRBD2. With 6 bases clipped from V and 10 bases from J, the junction kept 11 bases outside the gene matches. The CDR3 totals 17 residues. The germline gives CDR1 MNHNY, CDR2 SVGAGI (reference sequence).

This chain uses TRBV5-5 with TRBJ1-3, with D possibly being TRBD1 (6 bases). V lost 2 bases and J 0 bases, leaving 12 bases between the germline ends. CDR1 is SGHKS and CDR2 is YYEKEE in the germline V gene (reference sequence). The CDR3 loop spans 16 amino acids. This chain's CDR3 is CASSLGQTSSGNTIYF. DNA for the CDR3: TGTGCCAGCAGCTTAGGACAGACGAGCTCTGGAAACACCATATATTTT.

The chain employs TRBV5-5 and TRBJ1-5, with D maybe TRBD1 (6 bases). V lost 4 bases and J lost 6, with 17 bases in between. The CDR3 runs to 15 residues. Per the germline V gene, CDR1 is SGHKS and CDR2 is YYEKEE (reference sequence). CDR3 loop: CASSLNGGASQPQHF. The CDR3 nucleotides read TGTGCCAGCAGCCTCAATGGGGGCGCGAGTCAGCCCCAGCATTTT.

There are a few counts of this clonotype. The chain links TRBV4-1 to TRBJ2-7; D call uncertain. Germline V gene sequence: CDR1 MGHRA, CDR2 YSYEKL. Deletions cut 4 bases from V and 6 bases from J, with 13 bases between. This CDR3 is built from 13 residues. CDR3 in amino acids: CASSRRERREQYV. CDR3 in DNA: TGCGCCAGCAGCCGACGTGAAAGGCGCGAGCAGTACGTC.

This clonotype was counted only a few times. Relative to the germline gene, one junction end is altered; a read error may explain this. This chain connects TRBV7-2 to TRBJ2-3; D not resolved. The CDR3 consists of 11 residues. Germline CDR1 and CDR2: SGHTA and FQGNSA. The CDR3 DNA sequence: TGTGCCAGCAGCTTAACAGCTACGCAGTATTTT. Protein: CASSLTATQYF.

This clonotype was seen a few times. The chain joins TRBV4-3 to TRBJ1-2, with TRBD1 matching over 7 bases. CDR3 length: 14 amino acids. Germline V gene sequence: CDR1 LGHNA, CDR2 YSLEER. The junction had 5 bases not matched to a gene; V was cut back by 0 bases and J by 7 bases. The CDR3 spells CASSQDEGAGGYTF. CDR3 DNA: TGCGCCAGCAGCCAAGACGAGGGGGCCGGTGGCTACACCTTC.

There are a few counts of this clonotype. The gene calls are TRBV7-2 and TRBJ1-5; 9 bases agree with TRBD1. The CDR3 consists of 14 residues. The V and J ends lost 5 bases and 7 bases, in that order; junction bases with no gene match: 6. Germline CDR1 reads SGHTA; CDR2 reads FQGNSA. CDR3 sequence reads: CASSPRQGVQPQHF. Written as DNA, the CDR3 is TGTGCCAGCAGCCCGCGACAGGGGGTGCAGCCCCAGCATTTT.